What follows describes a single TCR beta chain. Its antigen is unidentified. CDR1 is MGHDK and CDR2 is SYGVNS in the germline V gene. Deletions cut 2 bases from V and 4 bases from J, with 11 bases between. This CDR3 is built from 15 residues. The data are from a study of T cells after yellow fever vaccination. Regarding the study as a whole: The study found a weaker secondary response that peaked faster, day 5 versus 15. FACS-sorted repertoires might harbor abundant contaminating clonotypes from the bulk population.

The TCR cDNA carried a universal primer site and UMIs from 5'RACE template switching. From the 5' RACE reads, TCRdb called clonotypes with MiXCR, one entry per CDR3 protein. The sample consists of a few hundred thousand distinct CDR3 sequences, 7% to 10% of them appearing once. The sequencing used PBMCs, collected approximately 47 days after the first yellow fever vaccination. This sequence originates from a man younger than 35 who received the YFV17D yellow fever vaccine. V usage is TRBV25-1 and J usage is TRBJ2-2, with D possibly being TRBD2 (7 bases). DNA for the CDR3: TGTGCCAGCAGTGAAAAGGCGGGGGCCACCGGGGAGCTGTTTTTT. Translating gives CASSEKAGATGELFF. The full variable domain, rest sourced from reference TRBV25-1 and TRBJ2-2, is EADIYQTPRYLVIGTGKKITLECSQTMGHDKMYWYQQDPGMELHLIHYSYGVNSTEKGDLSSESTVSRIRTEHFPLTLESARPSHTSQYLCASSEKAGATGELFFGEGSRLTVL.